The 8 T cell receptor beta chains presented below share a single source sample, sequenced in a study of shared clonotypes between healthy human individuals. Profiled with immunoSEQ multiplex PCR; TCRdb holds only in-frame clones, not every one. The repertoire holds about 480,000 clones, with nearly 80% as singletons. The sequencing sample was made of PBMCs. These TCRs come from a middle-aged woman in good health. Some clones in this sample may be carry-over from other donors' samples.

The chain carries TRBV19 and TRBJ2-7; D might be TRBD1 or TRBD2, each matching 6 bases. Germline V CDR1 and CDR2: LNHDA, SQIVND (reference sequence). The V end was cut by 3 bases, the J end by 2 bases, with 14 bases between. The CDR3 covers 15 residues. The CDR3 DNA reads as TGTGCCAGTAGTATCCGACAGGAGGGGACCTACGAGCAGTACTTC. Protein: CASSIRQEGTYEQYF.

The chain is built from TRBV7-2 and TRBJ2-1, with TRBD1 as a possible D gene (5 bases). Germline loops: CDR1 SGHTA, CDR2 FQGNSA. Deletions cut 7 bases from V and 8 bases from J, with 30 bases between. The CDR3 has 18 residues. CDR3 in amino acids: CASILSGIAKGKGHEQFF. CDR3 sequence (DNA): TGTGCCAGCATCCTAAGTGGGATAGCAAAGGGGAAGGGGCATGAGCAGTTCTTC.

Ten or more counts support this clone. This chain uses TRBV2 with TRBJ2-7; 9 bases are a match to TRBD1. This CDR3 region has 14 residues. Germline V gene data show CDR1 as SNHLY and CDR2 as FYNNEI. Germline trimming cut 6 bases from V and 1 base from J; bases unmatched to any gene: 4. The CDR3 is CASRTGTGSYEQYF. DNA for the CDR3: TGTGCCAGCAGGACCGGGACAGGGTCCTACGAGCAGTACTTC.

CDR3 DNA sequence: TGTGCCAGCAGCACACTGGTAGCGGGAGGGAGCTCCTACGAGCAGTACTTC. This sequence encodes CASSTLVAGGSSYEQYF. The chain carries TRBV7-9 and TRBJ2-7; the match to TRBD2 covers 11 bases. Germline V CDR1 and CDR2: SEHNR, FQNEAQ (reference sequence). V lost 5 bases to trimming and J lost 0 bases; unmatched junction nucleotides: 9. This CDR3 spans 17 amino acids.

The rearrangement joins TRBV30 to TRBJ2-7; perhaps TRBD1 as D (6 bases). CDR1 and CDR2 (germline): GTSNPN, SVGIG (reference sequence). V was trimmed by 0 bases and J by 6 bases, leaving 9 bases between them. The CDR3 extends over 12 amino acids. The CDR3, as DNA: TGTGCCTGGAGTGTATTAGGGGGCGAGCAGTACTTC. Its translation is CAWSVLGGEQYF.

The table lists this clone with a count of one. The V call is TRBV5-1, the J call TRBJ2-3; 10 positions match TRBD2. The ends lost 4 bases at V and 1 base at J; junction bases unmatched: 12. Looked up from germline, CDR1 is SGHRS and CDR2 is YFSETQ. The CDR3 has 18 residues. CDR3 DNA: TGCGCCAGCAGCACCCGACTAGCGGGCTGCGAAGGCACAGATACGCAGTATTTT. Its translation is CASSTRLAGCEGTDTQYF. Full variable domain (remainder filled in from reference TRBV5-1 and TRBJ2-3): KAGVTQTPRYLIKTRGQQVTLSCSPISGHRSVSWYQQTPGQGLQFLFEYFSETQRNKGNFPGRFSGRQFSNSRSEMNVSTLELGDSALYLCASSTRLAGCEGTDTQYFGPGTRLTVL.

The V call is TRBV19, the J call TRBJ2-3; possible D gene TRBD1, 6 bases. The V gene's germline CDR1 is LNHDA and CDR2 SQIVND (reference sequence). With 5 bases removed from V and 6 bases from J, the gap between germline ends came to 12 bases. CDR3 length: 13 amino acids. For the CDR3, the DNA is TGTGCCAGTAGTGCCCAGGGGCGGGATACGCAGTATTTT. Translated, it gives CASSAQGRDTQYF.

The chain employs TRBV2 and TRBJ2-7, with D uncertain. V was pared by 3 bases and J by 0 bases, with 9 bases between. The CDR3 loop spans 14 amino acids. From germline, CDR1 is SNHLY and CDR2 FYNNEI. CDR3 sequence: CASSETEPSYEQYF. CDR3 bases: TGTGCCAGCAGTGAGACTGAACCCTCCTACGAGCAGTACTTC.